The clone carrying this TCR beta chain was detected once. Its antigen is not known. Assay: immunoSEQ multiplex PCR; the TCRdb copy retains only in-frame clones and omits some. The repertoire has about 85,000 clones, less than 90% of them found once; the top ten carry 5.5% to 8%. The CDR3 has 11 amino acids. Germline V gives CDR1 DFQATT, CDR2 SNEGSKA (reference sequence). V lost 6 bases to trimming and J lost 4 bases, with 7 bases between them. This specimen comes from a study of T cell responses to AZD1222 COVID-19 vaccine. Whole-study results and caveats: Unmutated variant regions reportedly attract nearly half of all spike-specific TCRs. In a largely white British group with more females than males, clonal diversity was possibly underestimated.

The chain employs TRBV20-1 and TRBJ1-3; D uncertain. The sequence was collected from an adult in good health. Sequenced material: peripheral blood, taken on day 0 of AZD1222 vaccination. The chain's CDR3 is CSAKGGNTIYF. The CDR3 coding sequence is TGCAGTGCCAAAGGGGGAAACACCATATATTTT.